The following is a T cell receptor (beta chain) sequence with its context. Its specificity is unknown. This record belongs to a study of molecular identifiers for immune sequencing clone quantification. At the level of the study: In replicates, RNA taken from roughly 18,000 or 92,000 naive CD8 cells was divided five ways, and four portions underwent sequencing.

Preparation of the bulk TCR libraries relied on previously described methods and listed TCR primers. MiXCR, applied by TCRdb to the PCR reads, yields one record per CDR3 protein. The sample gives hundreds of thousands of distinct CDR3 sequences, 24% of which show up once; 0.65% to 0.75% is in the top ten. Findings of the study overall: Should identical TCR molecules share a barcode, the sizes of highly expanded clones could be underestimated.

Trimming cost V 3 bases and J 0 bases, with 6 bases left between them. The CDR3 extends over 14 amino acids. This sequence joins TRBV12-3 or TRBV12-4 and TRBJ1-3; no clear D gene. Material for sequencing was naive CD8+ T cells from blood, with Jurkat cell RNA spiked in. Subset specified: FACS-sorted CD8+CD4-CCR7+CD45RA+ naive T cells. This sequence originates from a human donor in good health. Some libraries in this study had Jurkat cell RNA spiked in. The CDR3 nucleotides are TGTGCCAGCAGTTTGTCCCGCTCTGGAAACACCATATATTTT. Its protein is CASSLSRSGNTIYF.